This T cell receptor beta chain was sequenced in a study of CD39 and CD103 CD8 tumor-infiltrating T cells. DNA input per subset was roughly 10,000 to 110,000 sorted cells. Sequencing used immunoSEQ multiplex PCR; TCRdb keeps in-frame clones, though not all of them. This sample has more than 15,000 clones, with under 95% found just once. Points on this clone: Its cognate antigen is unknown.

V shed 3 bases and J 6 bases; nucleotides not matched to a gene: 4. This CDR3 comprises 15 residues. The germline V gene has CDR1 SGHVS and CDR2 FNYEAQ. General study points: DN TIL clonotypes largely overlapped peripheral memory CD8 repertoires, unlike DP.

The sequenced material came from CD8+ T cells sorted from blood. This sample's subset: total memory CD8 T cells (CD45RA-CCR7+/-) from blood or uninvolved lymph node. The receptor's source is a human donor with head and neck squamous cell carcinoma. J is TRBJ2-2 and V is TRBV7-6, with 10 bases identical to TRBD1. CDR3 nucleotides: TGTGCCAGCAGCTTTTTGGGACAGGGGTCCGGGGAGCTGTTTTTT. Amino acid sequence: CASSFLGQGSGELFF.